Given below is one T cell receptor beta chain in context. Profiling relied on immunoSEQ multiplex PCR, and the TCRdb table lists in-frame clones only, not all of them. The sample carries about 82,000 clones, 75% to 90% recorded once. The CDR3 is 16 amino acids. With 1 base clipped from V and 3 bases from J, the junction kept 6 bases outside the gene matches. Germline V gene lookup returns CDR1 KGHSH and CDR2 LQKENI. The data were obtained in a study of memory CD4+ T cells and cytomegalovirus serostatus. The sort gate was single viable CD3+CD4+CD8-CD45RO+ cells for memory CD4+ T cells. Specimen: memory CD4+ T cells from blood. The receptor's source is an adult in good health and CMV-seronegative. The genes are TRBV18 and TRBJ2-3, with 8 bases lining up with TRBD1. CDR3 DNA: TGTGCCAGCTCACCACGGACAGGGTTTATTACAGATACGCAGTATTTT. Protein sequence: CASSPRTGFITDTQYF.